Listed here are 20 T cell receptor beta chains from one sample, sequenced in a study of regulatory T cells in long-lasting Graves disease. Documented time point: newly diagnosed GD, antithyroid drugs for less than 3 months. There was RNA extracted from PBMCs, and the TCR library was made from it. With iRepertoire HTBI primers and Arm-PCR of CDR3 regions, TCR beta libraries were built. TCRdb recomputed calls from the multiplex PCR reads with MiXCR, one row per CDR3 protein. The sample has around 420,000 distinct CDR3 sequences, roughly 15% seen once. This specimen was peripheral blood mononuclear cells (PBMCs), taken at new diagnosis, from a patient treated with antithyroid drugs. The receptors here all came from a female donor with Graves disease.

There are many counts of this clonotype. One end of the junction fails to match germline, which may point to a read error. This chain links TRBV4-1 with TRBJ1-1; 7 bases align to TRBD1. The CDR3 is 12 residues long. CDR1 and CDR2 (germline): MGHRA, YSYEKL. For the CDR3, the DNA is TGTGCCAGCAGCTCCCAGACAGGGCCTTGTGACTTT. This encodes CASSSQTGPCDF.

This clonotype was found many times. This chain joins TRBV27 and TRBJ2-2, with no clear D. Trimming shortened V by 3 bases and J by 7 bases, and 9 bases separated the two germline ends. The CDR3 runs to 13 residues. CDR1 is MNHEY, CDR2 SMNVEV, per germline (reference sequence). CDR3 in amino acids: CASSFYGRGELFF. The CDR3 DNA follows: TGTGCCAGCAGTTTCTATGGTCGCGGGGAGCTGTTTTTT.

This clonotype was seen ten or more times. The chain recombines TRBV2 with TRBJ2-2; 8 bases match TRBD1. Trimming cost V 5 bases and J 3 bases; bases outside gene matches: 2. Germline V gene lookup returns CDR1 SNHLY and CDR2 FYNNEI. The CDR3 has 14 residues. CDR3 protein: CASSRQGYTGELFF. The CDR3 DNA is TGTGCCAGCAGTCGACAGGGGTACACCGGGGAGCTGTTTTTT.

This rearrangement joins TRBV30 to TRBJ1-1, with D perhaps matching TRBD1 (5 bases). The CDR3 runs 13 residues. Germline V lookup: CDR1 GTSNPN, CDR2 SVGIG (reference sequence). The V end was cut by 1 base, the J end by 4 bases, with 10 bases between. The CDR3 bases are TGTGCCTGGAGTGGGCAGGGACGCACTGAAGCTTTCTTT. It is translated as CAWSGQGRTEAFF.

This clonotype was counted a few times. This could be a read error, since a much larger clone is one nucleotide away. The rearrangement joins TRBV30 to TRBJ2-3, with D unresolved. V lost 4 bases and J 3 bases, leaving 5 bases between the germline ends. The length of the CDR3 is 11 residues. CDR1 is GTSNPN, CDR2 SVGIG, per germline (reference sequence). For the CDR3, the DNA is TGTGCCTGGAATCCGACAGATACGCAGTATTTT. Its translation: CAWNPTDTQYF.

In its sample, this clonotype was seen a few times. Just one base apart from a much larger clone, this may be a read error. The chain couples TRBV10-3 to TRBJ1-1; TRBD1 might be the D (5 bases). The germline gives CDR1 ENHRY, CDR2 SYGVKD. The CDR3 contains 18 residues. Trimming left V 5 bases short and J 3 bases short, with 25 bases between. CDR3: CAISYSARIRGGDTEAFF. The CDR3 nucleotides read TGTGCCATCAGTTACTCGGCGCGGATACGGGGAGGGGACACTGAAGCTTTCTTT.

In this sample, this clonotype turned up many times. The V gene is TRBV6-1, the J gene TRBJ1-2; D unresolved. V lost 6 bases and J lost 7, with 24 bases in between. Per germline, CDR1 MNHNS and CDR2 SASEGT. There are 16 residues in the CDR3. The CDR3 coding sequence is TGTGCCAGCAGGGGCGGCACGACGGTGGGGAAGTTTGGCTACACCTTC. Translation: CASRGGTTVGKFGYTF.

This clonotype was detected many times. The chain is built from TRBV7-4 and TRBJ1-1, with D uncertain. CDR1 and CDR2 (germline): SGHVT, SQSDAQ. CDR3 length equals 17 residues. Deletions cut 1 base from V and 1 base from J, with 16 bases between. The CDR3 is CASSLVLRGIWNTEAFF. CDR3 coding DNA: TGTGCCAGCAGCTTAGTGCTCCGCGGGATATGGAACACTGAAGCTTTCTTT.

This clonotype was detected many times. The V and J genes are TRBV10-3 and TRBJ2-1; 9 bases line up with TRBD2. The CDR3 is 18 residues long. Trimming cost V 0 bases and J 2 bases; bases outside gene matches: 8. Germline loops: CDR1 ENHRY, CDR2 SYGVKD. The CDR3 DNA sequence: TGTGCCATCAGTGAGTCTAGCGGGGGAACGCCCACCTACAATGAGCAGTTCTTC. Its protein product is CAISESSGGTPTYNEQFF.

This clonotype was counted ten times or more. The chain links TRBV7-8 to TRBJ1-5; maybe TRBD1 (6 bases). This CDR3 comprises 16 residues. Germline V gene data show CDR1 as SGHVS and CDR2 as FQNEAQ. Trimming removed 0 bases at V and 7 bases at J, with 16 bases between. The CDR3 nucleotides are TGTGCCAGCAGCTTAGCGTCGGGCAGGGGAAACCAGCCCCAGCATTTT. This translates into CASSLASGRGNQPQHF.

This clonotype has a count of ten or more. V and J are TRBV7-3 and TRBJ2-2; D gene unclear. Germline V gene lookup returns CDR1 SGHTA and CDR2 FQGTGA. This CDR3 region has 14 residues. Trimming removed 2 bases at V and 2 bases at J, with 6 bases between. The CDR3 bases are TGTGCCAGCAGCTTATTAGATAACACCGGGGAGCTGTTTTTT. Translating gives CASSLLDNTGELFF. The full variable domain, in which reference TRBV7-3 and TRBJ2-2 provide the parts outside the CDR3, is GAGVSQTPSNKVTEKGKYVELRCDPISGHTALYWYRQSLGQGPEFLIYFQGTGAADDSGLPNDRFFAVRPEGSVSTLKIQRTERGDSAVYLCASSLLDNTGELFFGEGSRLTVL.

With respect to this clonotype: This may be a read error: a much more frequent sequence differs by one nucleotide. The rearrangement uses TRBV7-9 and TRBJ2-3; no firm D call. Trimming stripped 4 bases from V and 0 bases from J, with 14 bases between. The length of the CDR3 is 16 residues. Germline V lookup: CDR1 SEHNR, CDR2 FQNEAQ (reference sequence). The CDR3 sequence is CASSSVATASTDTQYF. The CDR3 DNA reads as TGTGCCAGCAGCTCGGTCGCCACGGCTAGCACAGATACGCAGTATTTT.

J is TRBJ2-2 and V is TRBV19; no definite D call. Trimming took 1 base from V and 1 from J, leaving 13 bases between them. The length of the CDR3 is 17 residues. From germline, CDR1 is LNHDA and CDR2 SQIVND (reference sequence). The CDR3 DNA is TGTGCCAGTAGTATAGGCCCCTCAGTTTGGAACACCGGGGAGCTGTTTTTT. Translated: CASSIGPSVWNTGELFF.

This clonotype was counted many times. This chain uses TRBV20-1 with TRBJ1-5, with 7 bases lining up with TRBD1. Germline V gives CDR1 DFQATT, CDR2 SNEGSKA (reference sequence). Germline trimming cut 8 bases from V and 7 bases from J; bases unmatched to any gene: 8. The CDR3 runs 12 residues. CDR3 DNA sequence: TGCAGTTGCTACAGGGGAGAGCAGCCCCAGCATTTT. This translates into CSCYRGEQPQHF.

V gene TRBV19 combines with J gene TRBJ1-2; TRBD1 aligns across 7 bases. Germline V gene lookup returns CDR1 LNHDA and CDR2 SQIVND (reference sequence). This CDR3 contains 12 residues. The CDR3 region has the DNA TGTGGAACAGGGGCCGATATCGATGGCTACACCTTC. It translates to CGTGADIDGYTF.

This clonotype was detected many times. The rearrangement joins TRBV10-3 to TRBJ1-2; D call uncertain. CDR1 ENHRY and CDR2 SYGVKD come from the germline V gene. Trimming pared 0 bases from V and 8 bases from J, leaving 13 bases between. The CDR3 totals 14 residues. The CDR3 is CAISESSGPRGYTF. The CDR3 bases are TGTGCCATCAGTGAGTCATCCGGGCCGCGGGGCTACACCTTC.

V usage is TRBV7-8 and J usage is TRBJ2-1; TRBD2 matches 9 bases. Per the germline V gene, CDR1 is SGHVS and CDR2 is FQNEAQ. The CDR3 sequence is 16 residues long. Unmatched junction bases numbered 6, after V lost 2 bases and J lost 4 bases. CDR3 bases: TGTGCCAGCAGCTTACTAGCGGGGAGGGCATACAATGAGCAGTTCTTC. Amino acid sequence: CASSLLAGRAYNEQFF.

The chain links TRBV5-1 to TRBJ2-3, with TRBD2 matching 12 bases. The germline CDR1 and CDR2 sequences are SGHRS and YFSETQ. V gave up 0 bases and J gave up 2 bases; unmatched junction bases: 7. The CDR3 loop spans 18 amino acids. In DNA, the CDR3 is TGCGCCAGCAGCTTGGAGTCTAGCGGGGGGGCCGACACAGATACGCAGTATTTT. This gives the protein CASSLESSGGADTDTQYF. The full variable domain, completed using reference TRBV5-1 and TRBJ2-3, is KAGVTQTPRYLIKTRGQQVTLSCSPISGHRSVSWYQQTPGQGLQFLFEYFSETQRNKGNFPGRFSGRQFSNSRSEMNVSTLELGDSALYLCASSLESSGGADTDTQYFGPGTRLTVL.

In this sample, this clonotype turned up many times. The rearrangement uses TRBV20-1 and TRBJ2-1; tentatively, D is TRBD1 (6 bases). CDR1 is DFQATT, CDR2 SNEGSKA, per germline (reference sequence). V was pared by 5 bases and J by 5 bases, with 19 bases between. The CDR3 runs 15 residues. CDR3 DNA: TGCAGTGCTGACGACAGGCATAAGGCCCACAATGAGCAGTTCTTC. Its protein product is CSADDRHKAHNEQFF.

The sample holds many counts of this clonotype. The rearrangement links TRBV7-2 to TRBJ1-3; D is perhaps TRBD1 (5 bases). Germline V gene sequence: CDR1 SGHTA, CDR2 FQGNSA. V lost 2 bases and J lost 0, with 14 bases in between. The CDR3 is 17 residues long. This CDR3 is CASSLSFTGGSGNTIYF. In nucleotides, the CDR3 is TGTGCCAGCAGCTTATCCTTCACGGGGGGCTCTGGAAACACCATATATTTT.